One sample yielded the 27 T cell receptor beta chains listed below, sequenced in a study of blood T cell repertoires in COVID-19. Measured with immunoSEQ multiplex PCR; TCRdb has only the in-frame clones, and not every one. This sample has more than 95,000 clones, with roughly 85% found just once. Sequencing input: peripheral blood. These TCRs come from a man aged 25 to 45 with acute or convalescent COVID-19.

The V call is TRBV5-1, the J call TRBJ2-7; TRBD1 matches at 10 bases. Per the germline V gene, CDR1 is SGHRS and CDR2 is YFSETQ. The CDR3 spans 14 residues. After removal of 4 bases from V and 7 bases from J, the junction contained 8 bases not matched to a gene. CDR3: CASSMTGGRWEQYF. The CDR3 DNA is TGCGCCAGCAGCATGACAGGGGGCAGATGGGAGCAGTACTTC. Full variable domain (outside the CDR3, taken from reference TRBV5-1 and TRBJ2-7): KAGVTQTPRYLIKTRGQQVTLSCSPISGHRSVSWYQQTPGQGLQFLFEYFSETQRNKGNFPGRFSGRQFSNSRSEMNVSTLELGDSALYLCASSMTGGRWEQYFGPGTRLTVT.

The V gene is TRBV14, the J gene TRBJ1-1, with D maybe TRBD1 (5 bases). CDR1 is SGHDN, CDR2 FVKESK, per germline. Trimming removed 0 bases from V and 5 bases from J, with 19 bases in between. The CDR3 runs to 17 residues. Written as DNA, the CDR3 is TGTGCCAGCAGCCAAGAAGATTTTAGGCGGGGGGAGACTGAAGCTTTCTTT. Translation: CASSQEDFRRGETEAFF.

The CDR3 is CASSLGAGGPQNTQYF. The CDR3, as DNA: TGTGCCAGCAGCTTAGGGGCGGGAGGGCCCCAGAATACGCAGTATTTT. The V call is TRBV11-1, the J call TRBJ2-3; 9 bases are shared with TRBD2. This CDR3 region has 16 residues. The germline CDR1 and CDR2 sequences are SGHAT and FQDESV (reference sequence). Trimming took 1 base from V and 7 from J; bases not matched to a gene: 9.

The CDR3 here is CATSGLAGEQTQYF. Here the CDR3 DNA reads TGTGCCACCAGCGGACTAGCGGGAGAGCAGACCCAGTACTTC. The chain joins TRBV15 to TRBJ2-5, with 13 bases that match TRBD2. The junction had 3 bases not matched to a gene; V was cut back by 5 bases and J by 6 bases. Per germline, CDR1 LNHNV and CDR2 YYDKDF (reference sequence). CDR3 length equals 14 residues.

CDR3 coding DNA: TGTGCCAGTAGTTTTCAGCGGAGTGCGGAGACCCAGTACTTC. It is translated as CASSFQRSAETQYF. The genes are TRBV19 and TRBJ2-5; a weak D match, TRBD2 (5 bases). This CDR3 contains 14 residues. The germline CDR1 and CDR2 sequences are LNHDA and SQIVND (reference sequence). Between the trimmed V and J ends, which lost 5 bases and 5 bases, there was a span of 15 bases.

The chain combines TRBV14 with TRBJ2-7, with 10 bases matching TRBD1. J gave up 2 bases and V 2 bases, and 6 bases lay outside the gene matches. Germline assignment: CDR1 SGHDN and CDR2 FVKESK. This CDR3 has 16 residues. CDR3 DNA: TGTGCCAGCAGCCAATATTTCGGACAGGGGGCCTACGAGCAGTACTTC. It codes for CASSQYFGQGAYEQYF.

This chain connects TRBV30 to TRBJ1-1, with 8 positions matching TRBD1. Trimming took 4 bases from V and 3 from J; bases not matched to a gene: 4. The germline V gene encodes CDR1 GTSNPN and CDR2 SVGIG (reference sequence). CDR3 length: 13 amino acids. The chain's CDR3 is CAWITGGHTEAFF. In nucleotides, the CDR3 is TGTGCCTGGATAACAGGGGGACACACTGAAGCTTTCTTT.

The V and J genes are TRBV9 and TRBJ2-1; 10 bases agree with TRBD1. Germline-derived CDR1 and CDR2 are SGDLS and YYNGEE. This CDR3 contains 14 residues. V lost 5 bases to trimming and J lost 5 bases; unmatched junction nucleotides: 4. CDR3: CASSLGTGDNEQFF. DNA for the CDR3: TGTGCCAGCAGTTTGGGGACAGGGGACAATGAGCAGTTCTTC.

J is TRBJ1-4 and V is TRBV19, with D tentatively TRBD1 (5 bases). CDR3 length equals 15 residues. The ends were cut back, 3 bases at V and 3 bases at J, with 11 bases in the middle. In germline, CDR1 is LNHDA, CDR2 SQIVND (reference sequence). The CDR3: CASSIDSYSNEKLFF. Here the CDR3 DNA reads TGTGCCAGTAGTATCGACAGTTATTCTAATGAAAAACTGTTTTTT. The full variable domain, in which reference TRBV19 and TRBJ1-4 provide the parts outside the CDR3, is DGGITQSPKYLFRKEGQNVTLSCEQNLNHDAMYWYRQDPGQGLRLIYYSQIVNDFQKGDIAEGYSVSREKKESFPLTVTSAQKNPTAFYLCASSIDSYSNEKLFFGSGTQLSVL.

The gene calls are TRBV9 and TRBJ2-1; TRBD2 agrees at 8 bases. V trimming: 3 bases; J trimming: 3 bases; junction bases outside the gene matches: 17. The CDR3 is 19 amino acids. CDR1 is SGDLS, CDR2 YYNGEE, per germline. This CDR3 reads CASSAPRGLAGGSYNEQFF. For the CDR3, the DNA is TGTGCCAGCAGCGCCCCCAGAGGGCTAGCGGGCGGAAGCTACAATGAGCAGTTCTTC.

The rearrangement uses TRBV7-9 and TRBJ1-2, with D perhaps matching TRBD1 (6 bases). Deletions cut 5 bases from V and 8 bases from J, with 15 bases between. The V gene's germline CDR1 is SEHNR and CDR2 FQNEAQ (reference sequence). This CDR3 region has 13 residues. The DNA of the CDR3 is TGTGCCAGCAGCCCGAGTACAGGGTCAGGCTACACCTTC. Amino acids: CASSPSTGSGYTF.

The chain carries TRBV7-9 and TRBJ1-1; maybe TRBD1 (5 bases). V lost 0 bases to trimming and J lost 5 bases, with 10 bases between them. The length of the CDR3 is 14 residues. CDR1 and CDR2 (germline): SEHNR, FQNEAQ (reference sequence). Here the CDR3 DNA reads TGTGCCAGCAGCTTAGCCGGGGGTAATACTGAAGCTTTCTTT. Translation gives CASSLAGGNTEAFF.

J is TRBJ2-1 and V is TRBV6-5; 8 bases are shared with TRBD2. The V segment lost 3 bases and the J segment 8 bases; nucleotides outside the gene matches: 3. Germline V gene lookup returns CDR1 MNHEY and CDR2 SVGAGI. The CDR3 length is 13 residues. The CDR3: CASSYWREDEQFF. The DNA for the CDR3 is TGTGCCAGCAGTTATTGGCGGGAGGATGAGCAGTTCTTC.

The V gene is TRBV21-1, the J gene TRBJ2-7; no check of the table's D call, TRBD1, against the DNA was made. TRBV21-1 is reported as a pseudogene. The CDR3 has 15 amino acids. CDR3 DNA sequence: TGTGCCAGCAGGTGGAAGGGGGTGGGAATCTACGAGCAGTACGTC. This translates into CASRWKGVGIYEQYV.

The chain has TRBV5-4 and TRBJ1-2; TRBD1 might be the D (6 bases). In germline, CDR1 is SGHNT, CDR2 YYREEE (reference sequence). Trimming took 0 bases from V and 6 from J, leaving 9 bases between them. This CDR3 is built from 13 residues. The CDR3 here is CASSLAGDNGYTF. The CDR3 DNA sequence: TGTGCCAGCAGCTTGGCAGGGGACAATGGCTACACCTTC.

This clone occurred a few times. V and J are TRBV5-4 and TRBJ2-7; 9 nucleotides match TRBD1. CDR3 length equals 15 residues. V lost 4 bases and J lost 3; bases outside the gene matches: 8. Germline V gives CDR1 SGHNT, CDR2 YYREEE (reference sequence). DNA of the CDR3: TGTGCCAGCAGCCAACAGGGGGCTAGAGGCTACGAGCAGTACGTC. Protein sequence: CASSQQGARGYEQYV.

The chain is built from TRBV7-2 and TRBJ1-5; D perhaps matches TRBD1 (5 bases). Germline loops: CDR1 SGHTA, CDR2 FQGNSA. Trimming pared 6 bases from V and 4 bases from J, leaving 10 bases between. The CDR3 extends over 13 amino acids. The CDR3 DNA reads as TGTGCCAGCAGTCGGACACAGAATCAGCCCCAGCATTTT. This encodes CASSRTQNQPQHF.

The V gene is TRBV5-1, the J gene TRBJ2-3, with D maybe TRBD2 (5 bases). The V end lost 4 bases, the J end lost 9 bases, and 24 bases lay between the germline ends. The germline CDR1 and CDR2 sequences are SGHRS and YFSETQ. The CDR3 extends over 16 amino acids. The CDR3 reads CASSMTPGHSSGTQYF. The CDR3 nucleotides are TGCGCCAGCAGCATGACCCCGGGCCATTCGTCGGGAACGCAGTATTTT.

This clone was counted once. The CDR3 sequence is CASSWGGSYEQYF. CDR3 DNA sequence: TGTGCCAGCAGTTGGGGGGGCTCCTACGAGCAGTACTTC. The V call is TRBV5-6, the J call TRBJ2-7, with 7 bases fitting TRBD2. Germline V gene lookup returns CDR1 SGHDT and CDR2 YYEEEE. The CDR3 loop spans 13 amino acids. The ends lost 5 bases at V and 0 bases at J; junction bases unmatched: 2. The complete variable domain, with remaining parts taken from reference TRBV5-6 and TRBJ2-7, reads DAGVTQSPTHLIKTRGQQVTLRCSPKSGHDTVSWYQQALGQGPQFIFQYYEEEERQRGNFPDRFSGHQFPNYSSELNVNALLLGDSALYLCASSWGGSYEQYFGPGTRLTVT.

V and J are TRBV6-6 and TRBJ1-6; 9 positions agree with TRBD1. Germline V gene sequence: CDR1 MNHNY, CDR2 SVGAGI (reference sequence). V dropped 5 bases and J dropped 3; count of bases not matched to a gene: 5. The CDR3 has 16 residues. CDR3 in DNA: TGTGCCAGCAGTCTCGAGACAGGGGGCTATAATTCACCCCTCCACTTT. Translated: CASSLETGGYNSPLHF.

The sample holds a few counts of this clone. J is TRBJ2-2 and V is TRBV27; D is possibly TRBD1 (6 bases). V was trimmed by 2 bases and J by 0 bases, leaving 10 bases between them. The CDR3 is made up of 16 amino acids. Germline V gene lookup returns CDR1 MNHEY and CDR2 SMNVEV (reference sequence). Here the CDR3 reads CASSLMGHTNTGELFF. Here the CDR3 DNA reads TGTGCCAGCAGTTTAATGGGACATACGAACACCGGGGAGCTGTTTTTT.

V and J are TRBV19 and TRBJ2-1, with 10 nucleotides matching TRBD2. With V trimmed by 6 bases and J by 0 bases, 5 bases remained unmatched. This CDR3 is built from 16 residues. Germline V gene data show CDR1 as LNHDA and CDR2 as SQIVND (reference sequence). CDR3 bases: TGTGCCAGTAGACATAGCGGGGGGCTCTCCTACAATGAGCAGTTCTTC. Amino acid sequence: CASRHSGGLSYNEQFF. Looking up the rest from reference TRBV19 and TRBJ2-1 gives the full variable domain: DGGITQSPKYLFRKEGQNVTLSCEQNLNHDAMYWYRQDPGQGLRLIYYSQIVNDFQKGDIAEGYSVSREKKESFPLTVTSAQKNPTAFYLCASRHSGGLSYNEQFFGPGTRLTVL.

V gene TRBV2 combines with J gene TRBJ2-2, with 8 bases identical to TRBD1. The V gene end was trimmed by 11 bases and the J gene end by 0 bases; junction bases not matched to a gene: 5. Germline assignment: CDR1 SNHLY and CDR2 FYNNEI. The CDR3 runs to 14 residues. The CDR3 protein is CASDRGANTGELFF. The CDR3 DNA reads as TGTGCCTCCGACAGGGGCGCGAACACCGGGGAGCTGTTTTTT. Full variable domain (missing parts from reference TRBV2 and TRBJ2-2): EPEVTQTPSHQVTQMGQEVILRCVPISNHLYFYWYRQILGQKVEFLVSFYNNEISEKSEIFDDQFSVERPDGSNFTLKIRSTKLEDSAMYFCASDRGANTGELFFGEGSRLTVL.

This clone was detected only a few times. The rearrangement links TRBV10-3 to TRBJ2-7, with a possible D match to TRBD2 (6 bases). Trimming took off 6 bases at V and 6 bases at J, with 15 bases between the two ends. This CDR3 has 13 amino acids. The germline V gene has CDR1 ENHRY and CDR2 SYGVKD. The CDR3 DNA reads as TGTGCCATCAGCTCTGATCAGGGAGGCGAGCAGTACTTC. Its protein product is CAISSDQGGEQYF.

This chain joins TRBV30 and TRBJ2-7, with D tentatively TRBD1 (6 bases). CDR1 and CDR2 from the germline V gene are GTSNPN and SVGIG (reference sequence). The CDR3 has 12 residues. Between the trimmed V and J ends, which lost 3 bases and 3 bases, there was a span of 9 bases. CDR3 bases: TGTGCCTGGAGGATAGGGGGCTACGAGCAGTACTTC. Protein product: CAWRIGGYEQYF.

The chain's CDR3 is CSVEPEGGYEQYF. For the CDR3, the DNA is TGCAGCGTTGAGCCCGAGGGAGGGTACGAGCAGTACTTC. The rearrangement uses TRBV29-1 and TRBJ2-7; 7 nucleotides align to TRBD2. Germline CDR1 SQVTM, CDR2 ANQGSEA. The V and J ends lost 3 bases and 4 bases, in that order; junction bases with no gene match: 6. CDR3 size: 13 residues.

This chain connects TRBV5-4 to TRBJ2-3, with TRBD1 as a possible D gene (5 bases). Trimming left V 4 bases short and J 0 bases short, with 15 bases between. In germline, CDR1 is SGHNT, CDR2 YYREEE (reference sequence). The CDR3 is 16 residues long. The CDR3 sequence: CASSIGQDPSTDTQYF. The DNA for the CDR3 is TGTGCCAGCAGCATCGGACAAGACCCTAGCACAGATACGCAGTATTTT.